This T cell receptor beta chain emerged from a study of blood T cell repertoires in COVID-19 (dated by TCRdb to the early 2020s). Looking at the study overall: Collaborator samples came from the United States, Italy and Spain and covered acute and convalescent phases of COVID-19. The material from the prospective study consisted of cDNA or gDNA derived from T cells, B-cell-depleted T cells, or PBMCs. The dataset comprised deeply sampled blood TCRbeta repertoires from subjects exposed to, actively infected with, or recovered from COVID-19. A freely available public database, intended as a resource for researchers studying the immune response to SARS-CoV-2, is where the repertoires were released. Samples were obtained from the ongoing ImmuneRACE study (first 160 participants) and from 1,000 to 1,500 subjects provided by 6 global collaborators. The sample metadata nearly always contained a de-identified subject ID, COVID-19 status, age in years and sex. Where available, HLA class I and class II types were obtained from metadata supplied by the sample provider rather than from assay-based typing. Here is what the overall study found, with its caveats: The amount of clinical and demographic metadata varied by source and participant and was provided uncurated.

Points on this clone: Its antigen is not yet known. Base qualities are not recorded, but no much larger clone differs from it by a single base.

Collaborating institutions collected whole blood in K2EDTA tubes following their own protocols. For TCRbeta analysis, collaborator samples were shipped as frozen whole blood, as isolated PBMCs, or as DNA extracted from either sample type. CDR1 and CDR2 are drawn from the germline V gene (reference sequence): LGHDT, YNNKEL. The junction shows trimming of 4 bases on V and 1 base on J, plus 13 bases between the germline ends. Measured from the cysteine to the phenylalanine, the CDR3 is 15 residues long. The only DNA kept is the CDR3, 45 bases in frame from the first base. The immunoSEQ Assay, a bias-controlled multiplex PCR, was used to amplify TCRbeta CDR3 regions from genomic DNA. As for the original processing: The number of nucleated cells in each sample was estimated by amplification of reference gene primers within the assay. Sequence reads were collapsed and filtered to measure the absolute abundance of every unique TCRbeta CDR3 rearrangement. For each sample, productive Simpson clonality was calculated by taking the square root of Simpson's diversity index across productive rearrangements. Sourced from immuneACCESS, this table was stored by TCRdb with only in-frame sequences that have V and J called. A share of the clones is absent; for the studies checked, an unresolved V gene accounts for under half, and the remainder has no known explanation. V and J calls and clone size come straight from that table; D and trimming were deduced from the DNA. Within this sample are 250,000 to 350,000 clones, with about 89% of them counted one time only. Of the sample, under 0.95% falls within the top ten clones.

The sample was peripheral blood. This TCR came from a young man with acute or convalescent COVID-19. Recombination joined TRBV3-1 (or the pseudogene TRBV3-2) with TRBJ1-1; TRBD1 might be the D gene, on 5 matching bases. The sequenced DNA is TGTGCCAGCAGCCCGTGGGGCGGGGCGAACACTGAAGCTTTCTTT. Its product reads: CASSPWGGANTEAFF.